This T cell receptor beta chain was identified in a study of chemoradiotherapy in HPV16-positive cancers. The study, taken as a whole, reports: Only two HPV16-positive patients supplied the functional HPV-specificity definition.

TCRdb's copy holds only in-frame clones and misses some; the assay was immunoSEQ multiplex PCR. This repertoire shows about 14,000 clones, around nine tenths found once; its top ten account for around 4.1%. CDR1 and CDR2 (germline): MNHEY, SVGAGI. The length of the CDR3 is 15 residues. Regarding this clone: Its antigen remains unidentified. The junction and the germline gene differ at one end; a read error may be behind it.

The chain employs TRBV6-5 and TRBJ1-2; D possibly corresponds to TRBD1 (6 bases). The clonotype was recovered from a human donor with HPV-associated anogenital cancer. Material: tumor tissue, obtained from a patient who underwent chemoradiotherapy. The CDR3 here is CASTYGGLYNYGYTF. The DNA of the CDR3 is TGTGCCAGCACTTACGGGGGGCTCTATAACTATGGCTACACCTTC.